Listed below are T cell receptor beta chains from one sample, sequenced in a study of blood T cells in healthy people across ages. TCRdb ran MiXCR on the 5' RACE reads and lists one entry per CDR3 protein. The repertoire holds roughly 1,800,000 distinct CDR3 sequences, with around 48% as singletons. Sequencing was performed on blood. Every receptor here comes from a middle-aged woman in good health. Both conserved end residues are part of each CDR3. D genes are given only for firm matches. Expanded clones are given a class, and other clones once, few, many or no size at all.

>TRBV6-1|TRBD2|-|TRBJ2-5
TGTGCCAGCAGTGAAAGCGGGGGGGCCGGAGAGACCCAGTACTTC
CASSESGGAGETQYF
>TRBV10-1|-|few|TRBJ2-5
TGCGCCAGCAGTGAGTCGGGTCTAGCGGAGACCCAGTACTTC
CASSESGLAETQYF
>TRBV29-1|TRBD2|-|TRBJ2-1
TGCAGCGTTGAAGGGAGTACTAGCGGCAACAATGCGCAGTTCTTC
CSVEGSTSGNNAQFF
>TRBV20-1|-|-|TRBJ2-5
TGCAGTGCTACGACGCAGGTGGGGGCTCAGGAGACCCAGTACTTC
CSATTQVGAQETQYF
>TRBV7-9|TRBD2|-|TRBJ2-1
TGTGCCAGCAGCTTAGATCTGGCGGGGGGAGACAATGAGCAGTTCTTC
CASSLDLAGGDNEQFF
>TRBV7-2|TRBD2|-|TRBJ2-5
TGTGCCAGCAGCTTAAACGGGGGGGCTGTTGAGACCCAGTACTTC
CASSLNGGAVETQYF
>TRBV9|-|-|TRBJ2-3
TGTGCCAGCAGCGAGGGTACAGGGATGAGGTTGACAGATACGCAGTATTTT
CASSEGTGMRLTDTQYF
>TRBV28|TRBD1|once|TRBJ2-3
TGTGCCAGCAGTTCCCTAGGGACAGGGGGCACAGATACGCAGTATTTT
CASSSLGTGGTDTQYF
>TRBV7-2|-|-|TRBJ1-2
TGTGCCAGCAGCCCCGAGGCGGGTGGCTACACCTTC
CASSPEAGGYTF
>TRBV4-2|-|-|TRBJ2-4
TGTGCCAGCAGCCAAGATCATTTTAGCTTAAAAAACATTCAGTACTTC
CASSQDHFSLKNIQYF
>TRBV27|TRBD1|-|TRBJ1-2
TGTGCCAGCAGGCAGGGGGCCTCTAACTATGGCTACACCTTC
CASRQGASNYGYTF
>TRBV4-3|TRBD2|-|TRBJ2-5
TGCGCCAGCAAAGGACTAGCGGGGGGACCGCTACACCAAGAGACCCAGTACTTC
CASKGLAGGPLHQETQYF
>TRBV6-5|TRBD2|few|TRBJ2-1
TGTGCCAGCACCCACACGGCGGGAGGGGTCAATGAGCAGTTCTTC
CASTHTAGGVNEQFF
>TRBV20-1|-|few|TRBJ2-7
TGCAGTGCTCCGCAGGGACTTTCGTACGAGCAGTACTTC
CSAPQGLSYEQYF
>TRBV20-1|-|-|TRBJ2-7
TGCAGTCTCAGTCCCCAGGGCAGTGAGCAGTACTTC
CSLSPQGSEQYF
>TRBV20-1|-|-|TRBJ1-5
TGCAGTGCGGAAAAGACAGGCGGACGCAATCAGCCCCAGCATTTT
CSAEKTGGRNQPQHF
>TRBV7-2|-|-|TRBJ1-2
TGTACCAGCAGCTTATGGGGAGCACCTAACTATGGCTACACCTTC
CTSSLWGAPNYGYTF
>TRBV7-9|TRBD2|-|TRBJ2-1
TGTGCCAGCAGCCCTCCAGCGGGGGACGCCTACAATGAGCAGTTCTTC
CASSPPAGDAYNEQFF
>TRBV11-2|TRBD2|few|TRBJ2-7
TGTGCCAGCAGCTTAGGAGGTAGCGGGGACGAACAGTACTTC
CASSLGGSGDEQYF
>TRBV6-4|TRBD1|-|TRBJ2-7
TGTGCCAGCAGTGGAAGAGGGACAGTCGACGAGCAGTACTTC
CASSGRGTVDEQYF
>TRBV5-1|TRBD1|-|TRBJ2-5
TGCGCCAGCAGCTTTCTACAGGGGGAAGAGACCCAGTACTTC
CASSFLQGEETQYF
>TRBV2|-|-|TRBJ1-2
TGTGCCAGCAGTGAAGCCCTGGGCGGGGGCTACACCTTC
CASSEALGGGYTF
>TRBV11-1|-|-|TRBJ1-1
TGTGCCAGCAGCCTGAGGGACCGCACTGAAGCTTTCTTT
CASSLRDRTEAFF
>TRBV4-3|TRBD2|-|TRBJ2-3
TGCGCCAGCAGCAAACAGCGGGGGGCTATTTCAGATACGCGGTATTTT
CASSKQRGAISDTRYF
>TRBV5-1|-|-|TRBJ2-7
TGCGCCAGCAGAACCGGAGGGGGCGCGGGCGAGCAGTACTTC
CASRTGGGAGEQYF
>TRBV7-2|TRBD2|few|TRBJ2-1
TGTGCCAGCAGCCCCCCGGGACTAGCGGGCCAAAATGAGCAGTTCTTC
CASSPPGLAGQNEQFF
>TRBV6-2/TRBV6-3|-|-|TRBJ2-3
TGTGCCAGCAGTTACCTTCGGGACATCCCAGATACGCAGTATTTT
CASSYLRDIPDTQYF
>TRBV11-3|-|-|TRBJ2-1
TGTGCCAGCAGCGGCCAACAGGTCAATGAGCAGTTCTTC
CASSGQQVNEQFF
>TRBV7-2|-|-|TRBJ1-3
TGTGCCAGCAGAAAAGGACAGCCGATCTCTGGAAACACCATATATTTT
CASRKGQPISGNTIYF
>TRBV7-9|TRBD1|-|TRBJ1-2
TGTGCCAGCAGCGACCGGGACAGGGGGAATTGGCTCTATGGCTACACCTTC
CASSDRDRGNWLYGYTF
>TRBV29-1|-|-|TRBJ2-2
TGCAGCGTTGCCCCGTCCTCCGGGGAGCTGTTTTTT
CSVAPSSGELFF
>TRBV5-1|TRBD1|-|TRBJ1-2
TGCGCCAGCAGCTTGGGAGACAGGGGCCTCCAGGGTGGCCACACCTTC
CASSLGDRGLQGGHTF
>TRBV6-2/TRBV6-3|TRBD2|-|TRBJ2-1
TGTGCCAGCAGTCCGCCGGGACTAAGCTATGAGCAGTTCTTC
CASSPPGLSYEQFF
>TRBV7-2|TRBD2|-|TRBJ2-7
TGTGCCAGCAGCCCTCCGCGGGGGGTTTCCTACAATGAGCAGTACTTC
CASSPPRGVSYNEQYF
>TRBV20-1|-|-|TRBJ1-2
TGCAGTGCTAGAGATGACAAGAACTATGGCTACACCTTC
CSARDDKNYGYTF
>TRBV2|-|-|TRBJ2-5
TGTGCCAGCAGTGTAGGGCCTTCGGGGACCCAGTACTTC
CASSVGPSGTQYF
>TRBV4-3|TRBD2|few|TRBJ2-3
TGCGCCAGCAGCCAAGAATCGAGCGGGGGGGGCGGCATAGATACGCAGTATTTT
CASSQESSGGGGIDTQYF
>TRBV28|TRBD2|-|TRBJ2-7
TGTGCCAGCGGACGACTAGCGGGGATTGACGAGCAGTACTTC
CASGRLAGIDEQYF
>TRBV5-1|-|-|TRBJ2-6
TGCGCCAGCAGCTTGGGCGGGCAGTCCTCTGGGGCCAACGTCCTGACTTTC
CASSLGGQSSGANVLTF
>TRBV6-2/TRBV6-3|TRBD2|-|TRBJ2-1
TGTGCCAGCAGTCATACGGTTGGCGGGGGGGTCCTCTACAATGAGCAGTTCTTC
CASSHTVGGGVLYNEQFF